A selection of T cell receptor beta chains follows, all from one sample in a study of cytomegalovirus exposure and HLA in healthy donors. Repertoires were generated with immunoSEQ multiplex PCR, while TCRdb's copy carries only in-frame clones and drops some. The data hold about 150,000 clones, with approximately 80% observed a single time. Sequencing was performed on PBMCs. The receptors were gathered from a male donor in good health and CMV-seronegative. Each CDR3 is given with its conserved first and last residue. The order of the fields is V gene, J gene, CDR3 protein.

v_gene: TRBV4-1
j_gene: TRBJ1-1
CDR3aa: CASSQRQGAGTEAFF

v_gene: TRBV12-5
j_gene: TRBJ2-1
CDR3aa: CASGSLNEQFF

v_gene: TRBV11-1
j_gene: TRBJ1-1
CDR3aa: CASRTRELNTEAFF

v_gene: TRBV28
j_gene: TRBJ1-2
CDR3aa: CASSLSVPQAYGYTF

v_gene: TRBV29-1
j_gene: TRBJ1-2
CDR3aa: CSARQGSLNYGYTF

v_gene: TRBV18
j_gene: TRBJ1-2
CDR3aa: CASSPPRGYYGYTF

v_gene: TRBV18
j_gene: TRBJ1-2
CDR3aa: CASGGQRANYGYTF

v_gene: TRBV5-6
j_gene: TRBJ1-1
CDR3aa: CASSLEGHRTGRGPEAFF

v_gene: TRBV4-3
j_gene: TRBJ2-3
CDR3aa: CASSQERARTDTQYF

v_gene: TRBV4-1
j_gene: TRBJ2-1
CDR3aa: CASSPERGYSSYNEQFF

v_gene: TRBV7-9
j_gene: TRBJ2-2
CDR3aa: CASSLAVTGELFF

v_gene: TRBV9
j_gene: TRBJ1-2
CDR3aa: CASSVAREEVYGYTF

v_gene: TRBV7-9
j_gene: TRBJ2-7
CDR3aa: CASTTGTRGGEQYF

v_gene: TRBV4-2
j_gene: TRBJ2-3
CDR3aa: CASSPSGAGAVIDTQYF